A selection of T cell receptor beta chains follows, all from one sample in a study of somatic mutations in cytotoxic T cells in rheumatoid arthritis. The repertoire was sequenced with immunoSEQ multiplex PCR; TCRdb's copy has only in-frame clones and lacks some. The sample lists roughly 13,000 clones; 82% were seen once. Sequencing was performed on CD8+ T cells sorted from blood. The source is an adult with rheumatoid arthritis. The CDR3 runs from the conserved cysteine through the conserved F or W.

TRBV28	TRBJ2-5	CASSSIAGGPVETQYF
TRBV6-1	TRBJ2-3	CASSAIYWRNPSTDTQYF
TRBV5-6	TRBJ2-1	CASSFMSSYNEQFF
TRBV2	TRBJ1-1	CASSDSYTEAFF
TRBV5-5	TRBJ1-3	CASSLSPGLEDFF
TRBV7-9	TRBJ2-7	CASSSPGPSAYEQYF
TRBV5-1	TRBJ2-7	CASSQTDTYYEQYF
TRBV9	TRBJ1-6	CASSEMGQANSPLHF
TRBV7-9	TRBJ2-5	CASSPGQGGETQYF
TRBV27	TRBJ1-5	CASGPFWGPEPQHF
TRBV9	TRBJ2-1	CASSVAGGAPHEQFF
TRBV28	TRBJ2-7	CASSSPAGRSYEQYF
TRBV28	TRBJ1-6	CASSLQGSGSPLHF
TRBV11-2	TRBJ2-1	CASSPKGLADLSSYNEQFF
TRBV9	TRBJ1-4	CASSVGGGATNEKLFF
TRBV4-1	TRBJ1-6	CASSHGQGANSPLHF
TRBV5-1	TRBJ2-5	CASSLETGVWANQETQYF
TRBV28	TRBJ1-1	CASSYRQGTYPENTEAFF
TRBV7-6	TRBJ2-1	CASSPGGNEQFF
TRBV7-9	TRBJ2-1	CASSPQTGADYNEQFF
TRBV2	TRBJ2-3	CASSEGIDTDTQYF
TRBV29-1	TRBJ2-7	CSVFTGQGAYEQYF
TRBV5-1	TRBJ2-3	CASSLEVGAGTDTQYF
TRBV2	TRBJ1-5	CASKTGVSGQPQHF